This entry lists 8 T cell receptor beta chains sequenced from one sample in a study of blood T cell repertoires in COVID-19. The protocol was immunoSEQ multiplex PCR, while the TCRdb copy is restricted to in-frame clones and leaves out a portion. The sample lists some 300,000 clones, approximately 90% occurring once. Material for sequencing was peripheral blood. The receptors derive from a woman between 45 and 60 years old with COVID-19, enrolled during active disease.

The chain links TRBV11-3 to TRBJ2-7, with a weak D call TRBD2 (6 bases). This CDR3 has 16 residues. Trimming took off 1 base at V and 2 bases at J, with 15 bases between the two ends. The V gene's germline CDR1 is SGHNT and CDR2 YENEEA. CDR3 nucleotide sequence: TGTGCCAGCAGCTTAGGGGACTCACTTATCGCCTACGAGCAGTACTTC. This encodes CASSLGDSLIAYEQYF.

This clone has more than one count but fewer than ten. The chain employs TRBV19 and TRBJ2-1, with TRBD2 identical over 15 bases. In germline, CDR1 is LNHDA, CDR2 SQIVND (reference sequence). After removal of 4 bases from V and 6 bases from J, the junction contained 7 bases not matched to a gene. The length of the CDR3 is 17 residues. The CDR3 sequence: CASSRRTSGRVGNEQFF. The DNA for the CDR3 is TGTGCCAGTAGTAGAAGGACTAGCGGGAGGGTGGGCAATGAGCAGTTCTTC.

The CDR3 sequence: CASSQDPRSAYNSPLHF. The CDR3 nucleotides read TGTGCCAGCAGCCAAGATCCTCGATCAGCCTATAATTCACCCCTCCACTTT. The chain is built from TRBV3-1 (or the pseudogene TRBV3-2) and TRBJ1-6; D is unresolved. The CDR3 totals 17 residues. The V end lost 0 bases, the J end lost 2 bases, and 11 bases lay between the germline ends. Germline CDR1 LGHDT, CDR2 YNNKEL (reference sequence).

The CDR3 region is CASSLVASGMAYNEQFF. CDR3 nucleotides: TGTGCCAGCAGTTTGGTTGCTAGCGGGATGGCTTACAATGAGCAGTTCTTC. This chain connects TRBV27 to TRBJ2-1; 9 bases agree with TRBD2. The CDR3 is 17 residues long. CDR1 is MNHEY, CDR2 SMNVEV, per germline (reference sequence). Trimming cost V 3 bases and J 4 bases; bases outside gene matches: 10.

V gene TRBV7-3 combines with J gene TRBJ1-1; TRBD1 agrees at 9 bases. V shed 0 bases and J 4 bases; nucleotides not matched to a gene: 3. Germline loops: CDR1 SGHTA, CDR2 FQGTGA. The CDR3 runs 15 residues. In nucleotides, the CDR3 is TGTGCCAGCAGCTTAACCCAGGACAGGGGCACTGAAGCTTTCTTT. Its protein is CASSLTQDRGTEAFF.

This sequence joins TRBV6-2 or TRBV6-3 and TRBJ2-5; 9 nucleotides match TRBD1. This CDR3 has 15 residues. CDR1 is MNHEY and CDR2 is SVGEGT in the germline V gene. Trimming took 5 bases from V and 5 from J; bases not matched to a gene: 9. In nucleotides, the CDR3 is TGTGCCAGCAGTGACTACAGGGGGCCGGGGGAGACCCAGTACTTC. Protein product: CASSDYRGPGETQYF.

The chain is built from TRBV7-8 and TRBJ2-1; 11 bases map to TRBD2. V shed 6 bases, J shed 4 bases, and the junction held 5 bases outside the gene matches. Germline CDR1 and CDR2: SGHVS and FQNEAQ. The CDR3 consists of 15 residues. The DNA of the CDR3 is TGTGCCAGCAGGTCGACTAGCGGGGCTTACAATGAGCAGTTCTTC. Amino acids: CASRSTSGAYNEQFF.

The V gene is TRBV19, the J gene TRBJ1-5, with no clear D. Germline V gene lookup returns CDR1 LNHDA and CDR2 SQIVND (reference sequence). Trimming took 8 bases from V and 0 from J, leaving 11 bases between them. The CDR3 contains 14 residues. CDR3 sequence (DNA): TGTGCCAGTGGACGGGAGACTAGCAATCAGCCCCAGCATTTT. Residues: CASGRETSNQPQHF. Supplemented by reference TRBV19 and TRBJ1-5, the full variable domain reads DGGITQSPKYLFRKEGQNVTLSCEQNLNHDAMYWYRQDPGQGLRLIYYSQIVNDFQKGDIAEGYSVSREKKESFPLTVTSAQKNPTAFYLCASGRETSNQPQHFGDGTRLSIL.